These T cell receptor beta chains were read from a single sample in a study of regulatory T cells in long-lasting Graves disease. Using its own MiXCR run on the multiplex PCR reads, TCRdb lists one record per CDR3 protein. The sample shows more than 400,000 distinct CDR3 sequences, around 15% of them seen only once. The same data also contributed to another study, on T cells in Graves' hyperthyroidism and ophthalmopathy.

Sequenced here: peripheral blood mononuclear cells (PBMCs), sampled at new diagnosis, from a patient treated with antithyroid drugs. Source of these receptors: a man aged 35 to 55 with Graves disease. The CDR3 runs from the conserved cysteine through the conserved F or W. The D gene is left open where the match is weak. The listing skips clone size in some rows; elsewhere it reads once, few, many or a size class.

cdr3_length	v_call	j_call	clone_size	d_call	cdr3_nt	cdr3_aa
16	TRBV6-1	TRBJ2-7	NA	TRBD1	TGTGCCAGCAGTGTCGGGACAGGGGACTTAGTCTACGAGCAGTACTTC	CASSVGTGDLVYEQYF
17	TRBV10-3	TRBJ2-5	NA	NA	TGTGCCATCAGTGAGTCGCTGCAGGCCCCATCGGTGGAGACCCAGTACTTC	CAISESLQAPSVETQYF
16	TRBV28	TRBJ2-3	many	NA	TGTGCCAGCAGTAAATGGACCCCAGGGTACACAGATACGCAGTATTTT	CASSKWTPGYTDTQYF
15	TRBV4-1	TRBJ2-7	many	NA	TGCGCCAGCAGCCAGGCAACCGGGTCCTACTACGAGCAGTACTTC	CASSQATGSYYEQYF
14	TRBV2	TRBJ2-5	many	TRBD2	TGTGCCAGCACCCTGAAGGGAGGGGAGGAGACCCAGTACTTC	CASTLKGGEETQYF
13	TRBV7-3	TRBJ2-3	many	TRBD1	TGTGCCAGCAGCTTCACAGGGGCAGATACGCAGTATTTT	CASSFTGADTQYF
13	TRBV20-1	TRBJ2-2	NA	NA	TGCAGTGCTATGTCCTCCAACACCGGGGAGCTGTTTTTT	CSAMSSNTGELFF
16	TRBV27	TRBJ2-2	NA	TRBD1	TGTGCCAGCAGTTCCCCCGGGACAGGGGGGACCGGGGAGCTGTTTTTT	CASSSPGTGGTGELFF
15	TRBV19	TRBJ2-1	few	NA	TGTGCCAGTAGTACCTTGACAGGTATTTACAATGAGCAGTTCTTC	CASSTLTGIYNEQFF
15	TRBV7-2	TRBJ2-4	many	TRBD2	TGTGCCAGCAGCTCCGGACTAGCGACCAAAAACATTCAGTACTTC	CASSSGLATKNIQYF
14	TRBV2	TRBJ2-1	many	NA	TGTGCCAGCACCCTACATGATTCCTACAATGAGCAGTTCTTC	CASTLHDSYNEQFF
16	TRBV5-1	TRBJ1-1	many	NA	TGTGCCAGCAGCTTGGCTACAGAGGCGGGGTACACTGAAGCTTTCTTT	CASSLATEAGYTEAFF
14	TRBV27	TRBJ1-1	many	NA	TGTGCCAGCAGTTTGTCACGGATGAACACTGAAGCTTTCTTT	CASSLSRMNTEAFF
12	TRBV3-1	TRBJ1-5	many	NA	TGTGCCAGCAGACCATCGATCCAGCCCCAGCATTTT	CASRPSIQPQHF
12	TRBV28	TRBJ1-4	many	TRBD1	TGTGCCACGAGACAGGGGTACGAAAAACTGTTTTTT	CATRQGYEKLFF
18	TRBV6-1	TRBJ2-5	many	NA	TGTGCCAGCAGTGAAGCGTTCACACGACTTCGGGCAGGGGAGACCCAGTACTTC	CASSEAFTRLRAGETQYF
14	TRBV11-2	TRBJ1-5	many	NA	TGTGCCAGCAGCTTAGGGTCGCCGGGCCAGCCCCAGCATTTT	CASSLGSPGQPQHF
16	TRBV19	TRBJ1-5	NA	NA	TGTGCCAGTAGTATAAGTAGGGGGGCGGACAATCAGCCCCAGCATTTT	CASSISRGADNQPQHF
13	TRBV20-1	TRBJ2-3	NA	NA	TGCAGTAGCAGAAAGGGAGCGGTAGATACGCAGTATTTT	CSSRKGAVDTQYF
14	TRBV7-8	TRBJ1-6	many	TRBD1	TGTGCCAGCACCCAGACAGGGTCTCATTCACCCCTCCACTTT	CASTQTGSHSPLHF
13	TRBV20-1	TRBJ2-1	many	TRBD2	TGCAGTGCTAGGTCGGGAGGGTGGGGTGAGCAGTTCTTC	CSARSGGWGEQFF
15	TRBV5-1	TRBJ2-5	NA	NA	TGCGCCAGCAGCCCCGGGACAAGGGGAGAAGAGACCCAGTACTTC	CASSPGTRGEETQYF
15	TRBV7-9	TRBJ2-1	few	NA	TGTGCCAGCAGCCTTAAGCAGAGCTCCTACAATGAGCAGTTCTTC	CASSLKQSSYNEQFF
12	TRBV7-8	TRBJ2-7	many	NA	TGTGCCAGCAGAGGTAGCGGCGACGAGCAGTACTTC	CASRGSGDEQYF
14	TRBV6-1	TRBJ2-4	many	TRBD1	TGTGCCAGCAGGGACAGGTCAACCAAAAACATTCAGTACTTC	CASRDRSTKNIQYF
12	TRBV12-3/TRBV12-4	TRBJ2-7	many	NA	TGTGCCAGCAGTCCGAATGGCTACGAGCAGTACTTC	CASSPNGYEQYF
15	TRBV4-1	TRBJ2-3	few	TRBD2	TGCGCCAGCAGCCAAGGCGCGGGAGTTGCAGATACGCAGTATTTT	CASSQGAGVADTQYF
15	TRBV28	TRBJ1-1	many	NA	TGTGCCAGCAGCCCCCGTAGGGGCTTGAACACTGAAGCTTTCTTT	CASSPRRGLNTEAFF
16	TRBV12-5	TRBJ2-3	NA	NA	TGTGCTAGTGGTTTGACCCGGGGGCCCGGTGCCGATACGCAGTATTTT	CASGLTRGPGADTQYF
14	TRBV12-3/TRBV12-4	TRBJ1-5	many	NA	TGTGCCAGCAGTTTACGGAATGGTTTTCAGCCCCAGCATTTT	CASSLRNGFQPQHF
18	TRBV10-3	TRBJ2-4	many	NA	TGTGCCATCAGTGAGTCCCTGACAGTCATTCTAGCCAAAAACATTCAGTACTTC	CAISESLTVILAKNIQYF
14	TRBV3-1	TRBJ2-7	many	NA	TGTGCCAGCAGCCAATTAGCACATGGTCGCGAGCAGTACTTC	CASSQLAHGREQYF
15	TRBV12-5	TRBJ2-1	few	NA	TGTGCTAGTGGTTCCTACCGGGACATATACAATGAGCAGTTCTTC	CASGSYRDIYNEQFF